This T cell receptor (beta chain) was identified in a study of blood T cell repertoires in COVID-19. Per germline, CDR1 SNHLY and CDR2 FYNNEI. V was shortened by 5 bases and J by 1 base, with 9 bases between the two germline ends. The CDR3 totals 14 residues. How the authors handled the data: Amplification with reference gene primers provided the estimates of nucleated cell counts. This table comes from immunoSEQ multiplex PCR, and its TCRdb copy is limited to in-frame clones, with some not included. The V and J calls and clone size were taken over from that table, and D and trimming were inferred from the DNA. The data show under 300,000 clones, with around 85% seen just once and roughly 4.2% held by the top ten. This clone was recorded once.

This receptor was obtained from a woman aged 40 to 55 with active or convalescent COVID-19. The specimen was peripheral blood. The chain combines TRBV2 with TRBJ1-5; D remains ambiguous. The CDR3 bases are TGTGCCAGCAGTTCCGACGGGAGCAATCAGCCCCAGCATTTT. Translating it yields CASSSDGSNQPQHF. Together with reference TRBV2 and TRBJ1-5, the CDR3 gives the full variable domain: EPEVTQTPSHQVTQMGQEVILRCVPISNHLYFYWYRQILGQKVEFLVSFYNNEISEKSEIFDDQFSVERPDGSNFTLKIRSTKLEDSAMYFCASSSDGSNQPQHFGDGTRLSIL.